The rows below give T cell receptor beta chains drawn from one sample of a study of T cell repertoires in cytomegalovirus infection. These receptors are not linked to any known antigen. TCRdb reprocessed the reads with MiXCR, giving one entry per CDR3 protein. The sample lists over 250,000 distinct CDR3 sequences; 20% to 25% were seen once. The sequencing here drew on cultured PBMCs, taken from culture after CMV antigen stimulation. The receptors derive from a human donor in good health (CMV status not recorded). Some clones in this sample may be carry-over from other donors' samples. CDR3s include the opening cysteine and the closing phenylalanine or tryptophan. A D gene is named only where the DNA matches it firmly. Rows may omit the clone size; those that give it use once, few, many or a size class.

clone size	D gene	V gene	J gene	CDR3 DNA	CDR3 protein
NA	NA	TRBV10-3	TRBJ2-1	TGTGCCATCAGTGAGCGGGAGTGGTACAATGAGCAGTTCTTC	CAISEREWYNEQFF
few	NA	TRBV20-1	TRBJ2-5	TGCAGTGGACAGTTACAAGAGACCCAGTACTTC	CSGQLQETQYF
many	NA	TRBV5-4	TRBJ1-2	TGTGCCAGCAGCTTGGGGAAGGGTAACTATGGCTACACCTTC	CASSLGKGNYGYTF
NA	TRBD1	TRBV5-6	TRBJ1-5	TGTGCCAGCAGCTCAAGACAGGGGAGCGGCAATCAGCCCCAGCATTTT	CASSSRQGSGNQPQHF
many	NA	TRBV7-2	TRBJ2-5	TGTGCCAGCAGCCCAAACCTTCGAAGGGGCAGGGATGAGACCCAGTACTTC	CASSPNLRRGRDETQYF
few	TRBD2	TRBV12-3/TRBV12-4	TRBJ2-7	TGTGCCAGCAGTTTAGCCACAGCGGGAGCGTACGAGCAGTACTTC	CASSLATAGAYEQYF
NA	NA	TRBV7-3	TRBJ2-5	TGTGCCAGCAGCTTAACCCCCCGGGCGTTAAGGGGTGAGACCCAGTACTTC	CASSLTPRALRGETQYF
NA	NA	TRBV7-9	TRBJ2-5	TGTGCCAGCAGCTCCGCTCCACAAGAGACCCAGTACTTC	CASSSAPQETQYF
few	TRBD2	TRBV7-9	TRBJ2-2	TGTGCCAGCAGCTCTAAGGGACTAGCGGGAGCCGGGGAGCTGTTTTTT	CASSSKGLAGAGELFF
NA	NA	TRBV6-5	TRBJ2-2	TGTGCCAGCAGTTCTACTAACACCGGGGAGCTGTTTTTT	CASSSTNTGELFF
few	NA	TRBV12-3/TRBV12-4	TRBJ1-4	TGTGCCAGCAGTGAGACAGGAGGGGCCTATGAAAAACTGTTTTTT	CASSETGGAYEKLFF
many	TRBD2	TRBV20-1	TRBJ2-1	TGCAGTGCAAGAACTAGCGGGAGATACAATGAGCAGTTCTTC	CSARTSGRYNEQFF
few	TRBD2	TRBV5-1	TRBJ2-1	TGCGCCAGCAGCTTGGGCGGGGGTAGCTTGTACAATGAGCAGTTCTTC	CASSLGGGSLYNEQFF
NA	TRBD2	TRBV24-1	TRBJ2-3	TGTGCCACCACCCTAGCGGGGCCTAGCACAGATACGCAGTATTTT	CATTLAGPSTDTQYF
few	TRBD2	TRBV27	TRBJ2-1	TGTGCCAGCAGCCCCCTAGCGGGAGGGAACGGTGAGCAGTTCTTC	CASSPLAGGNGEQFF
NA	NA	TRBV19	TRBJ1-2	TGTGCCAGTAGTACGGGACTCCTTCTTGGCCATGGCTACACCTTC	CASSTGLLLGHGYTF
few	NA	TRBV19	TRBJ2-1	TGTGCCAGTTCCCACGGCTCACAGCCACGTAATGAGCAGTTCTTC	CASSHGSQPRNEQFF
NA	NA	TRBV7-9	TRBJ1-2	TGTGCCAGCAGCTTAGCGCTGGGCAGCTATGGCTACACCTTC	CASSLALGSYGYTF
NA	TRBD1	TRBV15	TRBJ1-4	TGTGCCACCAGCAGACAACGACAGGGGACTGATGAAAAACTGTTTTTT	CATSRQRQGTDEKLFF
NA	TRBD1	TRBV6-5	TRBJ1-2	TGTGCCAGCAGTTTACAGGGGGCGTTGGACTATGGCTACACCTTC	CASSLQGALDYGYTF
NA	TRBD2	TRBV15	TRBJ2-1	TGTGCCACCAGCAGAGACCTAGCGGACTCCTACAATGAGCAGTTCTTC	CATSRDLADSYNEQFF
NA	NA	TRBV29-1	TRBJ2-5	TGCAGCGTTGTTTTGCAGGGGTCAGAGACCCAGTACTTC	CSVVLQGSETQYF
NA	NA	TRBV5-5	TRBJ1-4	TGTGCCAGCAGCAGGATTGTTCGGGATGAAAAACTGTTTTTT	CASSRIVRDEKLFF
NA	NA	TRBV11-2	TRBJ1-3	TGTGCCAGCAGACAACCCCTGGGCTTCACCATATATTTT	CASRQPLGFTIYF
NA	NA	TRBV20-1	TRBJ1-2	TGCAGTGCTCGACGGGGGGAAAACTATGGCTACACCTTC	CSARRGENYGYTF
few	NA	TRBV10-3	TRBJ1-2	TGTGCCATCGGAGGAGGGGAGGCTAACTATGGCTACACCTTC	CAIGGGEANYGYTF
few	NA	TRBV12-3/TRBV12-4	TRBJ2-2	TGTGCCAGCAGCCATAACACAGAGAACACCGGGGAGCTGTTTTTT	CASSHNTENTGELFF
few	NA	TRBV28	TRBJ2-5	TGTGCCAGCACTTCCCCCGGTGGACTTTCAGAGACCCAGTACTTC	CASTSPGGLSETQYF
NA	TRBD2	TRBV2	TRBJ2-1	TGTGCCAGCAGTGAACTAGCGGGATACAATGAGCAGTTCTTC	CASSELAGYNEQFF
many	TRBD2	TRBV7-9	TRBJ2-1	TGTGCCAGCAGCCAGCGGGAGGGCTCCTACAATGAGCAGTTCTTC	CASSQREGSYNEQFF
many	TRBD1	TRBV29-1	TRBJ2-1	TGCAGCGTTGAAGGCGGACAGGTCGCTGCCTACAATGAGCAGTTCTTC	CSVEGGQVAAYNEQFF
few	NA	TRBV2	TRBJ2-4	TGTGCCAGCAGTGAAAGGGGGGAGGGGCTAAACATTCAGTACTTC	CASSERGEGLNIQYF